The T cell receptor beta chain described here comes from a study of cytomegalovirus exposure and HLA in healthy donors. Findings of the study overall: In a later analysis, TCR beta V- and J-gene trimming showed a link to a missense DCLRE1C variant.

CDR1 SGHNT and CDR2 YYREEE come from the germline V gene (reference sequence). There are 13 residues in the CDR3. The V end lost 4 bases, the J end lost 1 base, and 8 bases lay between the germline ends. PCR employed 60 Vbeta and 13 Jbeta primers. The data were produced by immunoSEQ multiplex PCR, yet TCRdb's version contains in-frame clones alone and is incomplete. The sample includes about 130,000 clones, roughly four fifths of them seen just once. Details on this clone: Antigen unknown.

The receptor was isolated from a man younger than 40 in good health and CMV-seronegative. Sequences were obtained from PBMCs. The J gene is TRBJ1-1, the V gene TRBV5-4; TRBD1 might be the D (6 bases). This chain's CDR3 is CASSQDRNTEAFF. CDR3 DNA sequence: TGTGCCAGCAGCCAGGACAGGAACACTGAAGCTTTCTTT.